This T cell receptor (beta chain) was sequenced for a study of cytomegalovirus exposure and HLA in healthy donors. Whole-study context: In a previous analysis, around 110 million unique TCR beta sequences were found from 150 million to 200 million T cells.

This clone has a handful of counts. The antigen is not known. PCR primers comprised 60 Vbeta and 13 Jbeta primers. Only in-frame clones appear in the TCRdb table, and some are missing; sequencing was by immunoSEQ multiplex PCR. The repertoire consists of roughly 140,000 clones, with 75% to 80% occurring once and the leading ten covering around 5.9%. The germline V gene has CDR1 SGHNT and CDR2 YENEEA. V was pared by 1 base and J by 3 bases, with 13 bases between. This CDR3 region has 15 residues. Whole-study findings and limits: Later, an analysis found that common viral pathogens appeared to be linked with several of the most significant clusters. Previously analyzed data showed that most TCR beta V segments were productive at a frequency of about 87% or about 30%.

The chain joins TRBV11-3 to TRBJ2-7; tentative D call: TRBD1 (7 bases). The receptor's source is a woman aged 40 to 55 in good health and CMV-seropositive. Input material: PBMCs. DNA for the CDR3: TGTGCCAGCAGCTTAGTAGGAGGGACAGACTACGAGCAGTACTTC. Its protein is CASSLVGGTDYEQYF.